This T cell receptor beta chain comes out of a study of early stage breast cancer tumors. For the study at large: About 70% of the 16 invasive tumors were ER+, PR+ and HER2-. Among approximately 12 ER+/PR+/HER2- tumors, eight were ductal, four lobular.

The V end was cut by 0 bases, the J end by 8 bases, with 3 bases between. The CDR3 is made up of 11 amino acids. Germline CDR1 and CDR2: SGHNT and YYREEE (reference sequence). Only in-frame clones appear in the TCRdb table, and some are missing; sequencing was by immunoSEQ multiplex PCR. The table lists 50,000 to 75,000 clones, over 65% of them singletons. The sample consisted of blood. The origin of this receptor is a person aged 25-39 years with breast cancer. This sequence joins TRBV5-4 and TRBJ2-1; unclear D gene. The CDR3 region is CASSLVDEQFF. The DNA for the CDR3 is TGTGCCAGCAGCTTGGTAGATGAGCAGTTCTTC.